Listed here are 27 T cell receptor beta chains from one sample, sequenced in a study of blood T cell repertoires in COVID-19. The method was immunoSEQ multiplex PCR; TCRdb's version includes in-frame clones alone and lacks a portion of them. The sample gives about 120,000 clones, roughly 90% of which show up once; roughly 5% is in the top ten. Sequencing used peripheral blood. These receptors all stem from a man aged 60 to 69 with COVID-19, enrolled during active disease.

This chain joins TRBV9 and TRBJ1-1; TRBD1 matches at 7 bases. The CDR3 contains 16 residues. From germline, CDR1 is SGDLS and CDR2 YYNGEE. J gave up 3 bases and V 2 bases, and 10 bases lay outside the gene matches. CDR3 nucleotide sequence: TGTGCCAGCAGCGTGCCCAGGGGGGCATTGGACACTGAAGCTTTCTTT. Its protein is CASSVPRGALDTEAFF.

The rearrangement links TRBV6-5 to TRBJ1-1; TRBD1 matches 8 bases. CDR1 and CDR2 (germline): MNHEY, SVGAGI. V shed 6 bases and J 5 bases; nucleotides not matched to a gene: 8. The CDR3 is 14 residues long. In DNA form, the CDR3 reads TGTGCCAGCAGCGAGCAGGACAGGGTAACTGAAGCTTTCTTT. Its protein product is CASSEQDRVTEAFF.

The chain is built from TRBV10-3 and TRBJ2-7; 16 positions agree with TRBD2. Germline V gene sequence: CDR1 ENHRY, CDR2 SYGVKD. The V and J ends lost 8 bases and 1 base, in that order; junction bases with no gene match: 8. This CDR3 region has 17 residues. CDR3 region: CAIAGLAGGRYSYEQYF. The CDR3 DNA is TGTGCCATCGCGGGACTAGCGGGAGGGCGGTATTCCTACGAGCAGTACTTC.

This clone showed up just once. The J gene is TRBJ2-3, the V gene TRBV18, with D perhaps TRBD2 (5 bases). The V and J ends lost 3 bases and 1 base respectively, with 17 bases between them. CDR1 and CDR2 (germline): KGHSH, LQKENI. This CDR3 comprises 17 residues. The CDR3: CASSPLGKRVRTDTQYF. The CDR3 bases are TGTGCCAGCTCACCCTTGGGTAAGAGGGTACGCACAGATACGCAGTATTTT.

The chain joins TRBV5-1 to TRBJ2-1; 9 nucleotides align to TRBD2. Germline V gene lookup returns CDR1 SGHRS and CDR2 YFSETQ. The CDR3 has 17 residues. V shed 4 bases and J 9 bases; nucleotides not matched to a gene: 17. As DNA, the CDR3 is TGCGCCAGCAGCCAGATTAGCGGGAGTAGTCGAGAGCGTGAGCAGTTCTTC. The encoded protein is CASSQISGSSREREQFF.

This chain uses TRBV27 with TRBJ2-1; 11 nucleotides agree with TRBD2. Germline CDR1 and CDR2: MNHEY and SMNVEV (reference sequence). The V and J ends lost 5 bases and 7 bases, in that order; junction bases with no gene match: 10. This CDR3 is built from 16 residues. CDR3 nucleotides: TGTGCCAGCAGTACTATAGCGGGAGGGCCGGGGAATGAGCAGTTCTTC. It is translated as CASSTIAGGPGNEQFF.

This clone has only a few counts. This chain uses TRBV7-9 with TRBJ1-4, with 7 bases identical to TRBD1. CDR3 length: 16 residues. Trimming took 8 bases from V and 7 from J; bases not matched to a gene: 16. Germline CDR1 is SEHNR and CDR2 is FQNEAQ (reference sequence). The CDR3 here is CASAGDRAGGSEKLFF. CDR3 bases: TGTGCCAGCGCCGGAGACAGGGCTGGTGGAAGTGAAAAACTGTTTTTT. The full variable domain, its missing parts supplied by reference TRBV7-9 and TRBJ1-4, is DTGVSQNPRHKITKRGQNVTFRCDPISEHNRLYWYRQTLGQGPEFLTYFQNEAQLEKSRLLSDRFSAERPKGSFSTLEIQRTEQGDSAMYLCASAGDRAGGSEKLFFGSGTQLSVL.

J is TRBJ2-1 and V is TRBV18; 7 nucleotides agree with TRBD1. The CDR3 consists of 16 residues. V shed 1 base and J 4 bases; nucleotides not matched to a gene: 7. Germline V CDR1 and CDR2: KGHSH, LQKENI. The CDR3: CASSPQAGGWYNEQFF. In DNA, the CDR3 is TGTGCCAGCTCACCACAGGCAGGGGGTTGGTACAATGAGCAGTTCTTC.

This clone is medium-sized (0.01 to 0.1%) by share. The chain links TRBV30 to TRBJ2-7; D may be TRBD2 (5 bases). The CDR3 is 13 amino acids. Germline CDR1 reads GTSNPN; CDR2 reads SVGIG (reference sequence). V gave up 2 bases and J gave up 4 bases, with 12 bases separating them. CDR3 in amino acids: CAWSRGLSYEQYF. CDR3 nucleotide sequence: TGTGCCTGGAGTCGAGGGCTGAGTTACGAGCAGTACTTC.

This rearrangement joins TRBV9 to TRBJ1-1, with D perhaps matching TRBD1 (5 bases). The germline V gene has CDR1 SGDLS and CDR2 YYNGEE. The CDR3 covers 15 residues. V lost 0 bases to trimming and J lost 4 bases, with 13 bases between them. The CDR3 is CASSVVTGWGTEAFF. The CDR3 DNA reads TGTGCCAGCAGCGTAGTAACAGGATGGGGCACTGAAGCTTTCTTT.

The CDR3 reads CASSYVWTTSTDTQYF. CDR3 nucleotides: TGTGCCAGCAGTTACGTCTGGACTACTAGCACAGATACGCAGTATTTT. V and J are TRBV6-5 and TRBJ2-3, with D perhaps matching TRBD2 (6 bases). The CDR3 runs 16 residues. V was shortened by 2 bases and J by 0 bases, with 12 bases between the two germline ends. Germline CDR1 MNHEY, CDR2 SVGAGI.

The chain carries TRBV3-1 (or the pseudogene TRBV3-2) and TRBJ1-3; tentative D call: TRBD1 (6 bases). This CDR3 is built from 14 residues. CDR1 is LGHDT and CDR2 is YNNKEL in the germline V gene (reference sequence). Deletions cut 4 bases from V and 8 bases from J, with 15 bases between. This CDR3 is CASSPVRGSYTIYF. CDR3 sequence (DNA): TGTGCCAGCAGCCCCGTAAGGGGGAGCTACACCATATATTTT.

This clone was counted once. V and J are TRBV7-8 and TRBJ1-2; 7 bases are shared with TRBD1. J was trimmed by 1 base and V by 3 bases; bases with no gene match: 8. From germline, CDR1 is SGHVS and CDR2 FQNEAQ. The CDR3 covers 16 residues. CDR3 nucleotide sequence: TGTGCCAGCAGCTTGGTTCGGGGACAGCTTAACTATGGCTACACCTTC. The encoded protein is CASSLVRGQLNYGYTF. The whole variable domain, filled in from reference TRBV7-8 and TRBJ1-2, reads GAGVSQSPRYKVAKRGQDVALRCDPISGHVSLFWYQQALGQGPEFLTYFQNEAQLDKSGLPSDRFFAERPEGSVSTLKIQRTQQEDSAVYLCASSLVRGQLNYGYTFGSGTRLTVV.

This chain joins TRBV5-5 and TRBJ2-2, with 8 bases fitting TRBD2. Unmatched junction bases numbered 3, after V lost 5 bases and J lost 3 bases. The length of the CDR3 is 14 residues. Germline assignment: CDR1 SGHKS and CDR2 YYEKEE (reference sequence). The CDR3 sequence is CASRYSGDTGELFF. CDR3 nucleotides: TGTGCCAGCAGGTATAGCGGGGACACCGGGGAGCTGTTTTTT.

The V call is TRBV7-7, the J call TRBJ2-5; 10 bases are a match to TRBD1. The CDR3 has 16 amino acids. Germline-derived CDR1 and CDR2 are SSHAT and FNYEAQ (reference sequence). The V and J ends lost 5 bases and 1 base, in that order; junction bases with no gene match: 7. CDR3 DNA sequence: TGTGCCAGCAGCCCTCGGGACAGGGGTTTCCAAGAGACCCAGTACTTC. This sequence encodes CASSPRDRGFQETQYF.

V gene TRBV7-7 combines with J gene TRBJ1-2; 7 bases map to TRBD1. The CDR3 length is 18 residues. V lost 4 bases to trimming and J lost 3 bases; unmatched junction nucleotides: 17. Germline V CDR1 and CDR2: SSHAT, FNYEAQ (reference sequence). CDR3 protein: CASSYPGTAYRWDYGYTF. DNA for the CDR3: TGTGCCAGCAGCTACCCGGGGACAGCCTATCGGTGGGACTATGGCTACACCTTC.

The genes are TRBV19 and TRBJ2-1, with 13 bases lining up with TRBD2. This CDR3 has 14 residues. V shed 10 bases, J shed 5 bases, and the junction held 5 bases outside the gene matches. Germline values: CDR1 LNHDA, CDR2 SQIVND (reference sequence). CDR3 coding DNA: TGTGCCACCTCCGGGACTAGCGGGGACAATGAGCAGTTCTTC. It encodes CATSGTSGDNEQFF.

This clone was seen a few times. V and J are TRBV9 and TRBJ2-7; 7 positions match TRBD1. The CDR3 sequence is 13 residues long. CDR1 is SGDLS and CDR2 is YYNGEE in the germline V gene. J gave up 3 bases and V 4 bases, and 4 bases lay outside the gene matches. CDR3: CASSPTGIYEQYF. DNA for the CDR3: TGTGCCAGCAGCCCGACAGGGATCTACGAGCAGTACTTC.

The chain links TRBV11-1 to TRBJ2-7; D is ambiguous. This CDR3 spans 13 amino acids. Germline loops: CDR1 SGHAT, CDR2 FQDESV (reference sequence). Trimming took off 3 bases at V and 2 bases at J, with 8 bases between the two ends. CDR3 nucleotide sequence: TGTGCCAGCAGCTTTGAGATAGCCTACGAGCAGTACTTC. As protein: CASSFEIAYEQYF.

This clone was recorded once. This CDR3 is CASSLVPGELQYF. CDR3 sequence (DNA): TGCGCCAGCAGCTTGGTACCCGGGGAGTTACAGTACTTC. V and J are TRBV5-1 and TRBJ2-7; possible D gene TRBD2, 5 bases. V was trimmed by 0 bases and J by 10 bases, leaving 14 bases between them. This CDR3 is built from 13 residues. Germline V CDR1 and CDR2: SGHRS, YFSETQ.

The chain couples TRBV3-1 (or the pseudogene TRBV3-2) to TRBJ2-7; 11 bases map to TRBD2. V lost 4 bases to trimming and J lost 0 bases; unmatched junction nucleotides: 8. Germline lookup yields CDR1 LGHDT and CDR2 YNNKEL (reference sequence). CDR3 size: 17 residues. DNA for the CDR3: TGTGCCAGCAGCCCAGGACTAGCGGGCGCCTACTCCTACGAGCAGTACTTC. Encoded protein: CASSPGLAGAYSYEQYF.

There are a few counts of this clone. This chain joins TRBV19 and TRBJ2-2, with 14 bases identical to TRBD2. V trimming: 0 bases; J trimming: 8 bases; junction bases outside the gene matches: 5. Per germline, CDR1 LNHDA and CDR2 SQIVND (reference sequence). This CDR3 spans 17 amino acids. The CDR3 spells CASSIEGTSGSWGELFF. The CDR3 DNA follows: TGTGCCAGTAGTATAGAGGGGACTAGCGGGAGTTGGGGGGAGCTGTTTTTT.

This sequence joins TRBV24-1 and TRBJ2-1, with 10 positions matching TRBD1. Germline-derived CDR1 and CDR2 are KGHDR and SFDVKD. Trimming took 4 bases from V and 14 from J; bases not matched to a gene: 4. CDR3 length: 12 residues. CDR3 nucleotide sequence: TGTGCCACCAGTGAAGCCGGGACAGGGGAGTTCTTC. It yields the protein CATSEAGTGEFF.

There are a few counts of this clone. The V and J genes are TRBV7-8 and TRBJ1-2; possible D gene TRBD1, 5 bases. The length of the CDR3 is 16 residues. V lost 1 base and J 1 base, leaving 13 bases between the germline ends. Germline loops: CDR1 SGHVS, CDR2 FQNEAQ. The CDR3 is CASSLVGGLINYGYTF. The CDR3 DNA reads TGTGCCAGCAGCTTAGTCGGGGGACTCATTAACTATGGCTACACCTTC.

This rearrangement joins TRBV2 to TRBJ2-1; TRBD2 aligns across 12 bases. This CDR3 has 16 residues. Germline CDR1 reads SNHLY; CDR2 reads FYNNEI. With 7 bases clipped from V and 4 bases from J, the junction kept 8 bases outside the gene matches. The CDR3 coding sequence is TGTGCCAGCATCCCGGAGACTAGCGGGAGTTACAATGAGCAGTTCTTC. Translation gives CASIPETSGSYNEQFF.

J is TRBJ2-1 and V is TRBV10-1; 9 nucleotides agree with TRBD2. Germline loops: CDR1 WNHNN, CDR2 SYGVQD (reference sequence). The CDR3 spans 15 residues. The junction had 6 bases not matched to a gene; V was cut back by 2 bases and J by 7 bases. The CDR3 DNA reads TGCGCCAGCAGTGAGATAGCGGGAGCAGGTAATGAGCAGTTCTTC. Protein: CASSEIAGAGNEQFF.

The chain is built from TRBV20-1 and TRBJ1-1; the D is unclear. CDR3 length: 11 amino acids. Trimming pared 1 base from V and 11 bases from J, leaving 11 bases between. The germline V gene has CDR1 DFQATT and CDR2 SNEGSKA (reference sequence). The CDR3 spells CSARGASRAFF. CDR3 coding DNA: TGCAGTGCTAGAGGGGCTTCCAGGGCTTTCTTT.